This entry features one T cell receptor (beta chain) sequence. The antigen remains unidentified. Synthesis of TCR cDNA relied on 5'RACE template switching, which attached a universal primer site and UMIs. TCRdb redid the calling of the 5' RACE reads with MiXCR, one entry per CDR3 protein. The table has under 300,000 distinct CDR3 sequences, less than 9% seen once. The germline V gene has CDR1 SGHTA and CDR2 FQGNSA. The length of the CDR3 is 14 residues. With 2 bases removed from V and 5 bases from J, the gap between germline ends came to 7 bases. This entry is derived from a study of T cells after yellow fever vaccination. About the research overall: SMART-Seq v4 Ultra Low Input handled preparation of low-cell-number fractions. Overall study results and limits: Among all clonotypes, a small share was observed in both CD4 and CD8 compartments. Primary-vaccination clones mostly resurfaced post-booster (about 95% CD4, approximately 89% CD8).

This clonotype was sampled from a man aged 30 to 39 who received the YFV17D yellow fever vaccine. The rearrangement joins TRBV7-2 to TRBJ1-6, with D tentatively TRBD1 (6 bases). The specimen was CD4+ T cells sorted from PBMCs, collected 15 days after the yellow fever booster vaccination. In DNA, the CDR3 is TGTGCCAGCAGCTTACAGGGGCATAATTCACCCCTCCACTTT. Translation gives CASSLQGHNSPLHF.